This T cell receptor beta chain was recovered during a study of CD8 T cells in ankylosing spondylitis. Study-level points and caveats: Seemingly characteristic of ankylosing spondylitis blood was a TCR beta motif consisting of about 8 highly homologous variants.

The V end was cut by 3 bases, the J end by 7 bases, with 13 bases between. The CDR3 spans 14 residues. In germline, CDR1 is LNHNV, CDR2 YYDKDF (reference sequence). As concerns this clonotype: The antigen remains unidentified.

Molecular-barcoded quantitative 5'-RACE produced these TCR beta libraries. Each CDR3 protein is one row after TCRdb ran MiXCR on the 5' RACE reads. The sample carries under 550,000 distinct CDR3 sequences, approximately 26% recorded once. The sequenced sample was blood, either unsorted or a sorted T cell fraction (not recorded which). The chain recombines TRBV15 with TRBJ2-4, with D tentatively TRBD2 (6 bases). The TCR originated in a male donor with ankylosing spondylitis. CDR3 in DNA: TGTGCCACCAGCAGTCGGACTGGAGGGAACATTCAGTACTTC. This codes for CATSSRTGGNIQYF. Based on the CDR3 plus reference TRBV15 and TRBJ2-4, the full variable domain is DAMVIQNPRYQVTQFGKPVTLSCSQTLNHNVMYWYQQKSSQAPKLLFHYYDKDFNNEADTPDNFQSRRPNTSFCFLDIRSPGLGDTAMYLCATSSRTGGNIQYFGAGTRLSVL.